The 14 T cell receptor beta chains presented below share a single source sample, sequenced in a study of blood T cell repertoires in COVID-19. The table came from immunoSEQ multiplex PCR; TCRdb's copy has only in-frame clones and leaves some out. Here the sample spans fewer than 400,000 clones, 85% being singletons. Sequences were obtained from PBMCs or T cells enriched from blood (not recorded which). Receptors originate from a woman aged 25 to 39 who had been exposed to COVID-19.

The DNA for the CDR3 is TGTGCCAGTAGTACGGGATACAATCAGCCCCAGCATTTT. Translation: CASSTGYNQPQHF. The rearrangement links TRBV19 to TRBJ1-5; D call uncertain. V gave up 4 bases and J gave up 3 bases, with 7 bases separating them. This CDR3 has 13 amino acids. Germline V lookup: CDR1 LNHDA, CDR2 SQIVND (reference sequence).

V usage is TRBV7-6 and J usage is TRBJ2-7; 10 positions agree with TRBD1. V lost 5 bases, J lost 4 bases, and 8 bases stayed unmatched. Looked up from germline, CDR1 is SGHVS and CDR2 is FNYEAQ. The CDR3 length is 15 residues. The CDR3 protein is CASSIRQGAAYEQYF. The CDR3 region has the DNA TGTGCCAGCAGCATACGACAGGGGGCGGCTTACGAGCAGTACTTC.

The CDR3: CASSGREETQYF. The CDR3 region has the DNA TGTGCCAGCAGCGGGCGCGAAGAGACCCAGTACTTC. The J gene is TRBJ2-5, the V gene TRBV4-2; D not resolved. The V gene's germline CDR1 is LGHNA and CDR2 YNFKEQ. This CDR3 has 12 residues. Trimming took 5 bases from V and 3 from J, leaving 7 bases between them.

The V gene is TRBV7-8, the J gene TRBJ2-1; 9 positions match TRBD2. The V and J ends lost 2 bases and 1 base, in that order; junction bases with no gene match: 12. Germline lookup yields CDR1 SGHVS and CDR2 FQNEAQ. The CDR3 covers 19 residues. The CDR3 coding sequence is TGTGCCAGCAGCTTATTGGTCCCGGGACTAGCTTTGTCCTACAATGAGCAGTTCTTC. Its protein product is CASSLLVPGLALSYNEQFF.

The gene calls are TRBV29-1 and TRBJ1-1, with TRBD1 as a possible D gene (6 bases). The V and J ends lost 6 bases and 4 bases respectively, with 12 bases between them. Germline V gene sequence: CDR1 SQVTM, CDR2 ANQGSEA. The CDR3 extends over 12 amino acids. CDR3 DNA sequence: TGCAGCGTCTCAGGGGTGGGCACTGAAGCTTTCTTT. As protein: CSVSGVGTEAFF.

This clone has a count of ten or more. V and J are TRBV6-4 and TRBJ2-3; D is perhaps TRBD2 (5 bases). V dropped 3 bases and J dropped 0 bases, with 7 bases sitting between them. This CDR3 is built from 14 residues. Germline V gene data show CDR1 as MRHNA and CDR2 as SNTAGT. CDR3 nucleotides: TGTGCCAGCAGTGAGGGCGGGAGCACAGATACGCAGTATTTT. Protein sequence: CASSEGGSTDTQYF.

V gene TRBV3-1 (or the pseudogene TRBV3-2) combines with J gene TRBJ2-1; no firm D call. V shed 0 bases and J shed 3 bases, with 12 bases lying between them. Germline V CDR1 and CDR2: LGHDT, YNNKEL (reference sequence). The CDR3 is made up of 16 amino acids. In DNA, the CDR3 is TGTGCCAGCAGCCAAGATAGGAGATTAATCTACAATGAGCAGTTCTTC. Its translation: CASSQDRRLIYNEQFF.

The J gene is TRBJ1-5, the V gene TRBV28; no reliable D call. V lost 9 bases and J 0 bases, leaving 21 bases between the germline ends. Germline V CDR1 and CDR2: MDHEN, SYDVKM. The CDR3 length is 17 residues. The CDR3 is CARAQPEADYSNQPQHF. The CDR3 DNA follows: TGTGCCAGGGCGCAGCCTGAGGCGGATTATAGCAATCAGCCCCAGCATTTT. The complete variable domain, with remaining parts taken from reference TRBV28 and TRBJ1-5, reads DVKVTQSSRYLVKRTGEKVFLECVQDMDHENMFWYRQDPGLGLRLIYFSYDVKMKEKGDIPEGYSVSREKKERFSLILESASTNQTSMYLCARAQPEADYSNQPQHFGDGTRLSIL.

The chain employs TRBV29-1 and TRBJ2-1; D gene ambiguous. Trimming left V 4 bases short and J 6 bases short, with 4 bases between. Germline lookup yields CDR1 SQVTM and CDR2 ANQGSEA. The CDR3 is 10 amino acids. This chain's CDR3 is CSVVFNEQFF. CDR3 DNA sequence: TGCAGCGTTGTCTTCAATGAGCAGTTCTTC.

This sequence joins TRBV5-1 and TRBJ1-4; 12 nucleotides line up with TRBD1. The V and J ends lost 4 bases and 7 bases, in that order; junction bases with no gene match: 14. The CDR3 contains 18 residues. Germline-derived CDR1 and CDR2 are SGHRS and YFSETQ. This chain's CDR3 is CASSRSGTGGGLGEKLFF. DNA for the CDR3: TGCGCCAGCAGCCGATCCGGGACAGGGGGCGGTTTGGGTGAAAAACTGTTTTTT.

The rearrangement uses TRBV4-2 and TRBJ1-1; perhaps TRBD1 as D (6 bases). The CDR3 length is 14 residues. Between the trimmed V and J ends, which lost 4 bases and 1 base, there was a span of 10 bases. Germline lookup yields CDR1 LGHNA and CDR2 YNFKEQ. This CDR3 is CASSLQGSNTEAFF. The CDR3, as DNA: TGTGCCAGCAGCCTCCAGGGGTCGAACACTGAAGCTTTCTTT.

The chain couples TRBV6-1 to TRBJ1-5; D unclear. Germline V lookup: CDR1 MNHNS, CDR2 SASEGT. Trimming shortened V by 2 bases and J by 3 bases, and 14 bases separated the two germline ends. The CDR3 length is 16 residues. The CDR3 DNA is TGTGCCAGCAGTGAAACCGGGAAGGGAGTCAATCAGCCCCAGCATTTT. Translation: CASSETGKGVNQPQHF.

This chain joins TRBV4-1 and TRBJ2-1; 7 bases align to TRBD2. With 4 bases clipped from V and 0 bases from J, the junction kept 3 bases outside the gene matches. The CDR3 sequence is 15 residues long. The V gene's germline CDR1 is MGHRA and CDR2 YSYEKL. The CDR3 spells CASSLGGYSYNEQFF. Here the CDR3 DNA reads TGCGCCAGCAGCCTCGGGGGGTACTCCTACAATGAGCAGTTCTTC.

This clone was seen a few times. The J gene is TRBJ1-3, the V gene TRBV12-3 or TRBV12-4; possible D gene TRBD1, 5 bases. The V end lost 6 bases, the J end lost 7 bases, and 10 bases lay between the germline ends. The CDR3 extends over 12 amino acids. The CDR3 is CASREGTNTIYF. DNA of the CDR3: TGTGCCAGCAGGGAGGGGACTAACACCATATATTTT.